This T cell receptor beta chain is from a study of graft-versus-host responses after intestinal transplantation. Study-wide results and limits: Recipient marrow showed GvH clones, some seen first in ileum or blood. Allografts of one patient group, those with graft-donor T cell macrochimerism, had high graft-versus-host to host-versus-graft clonal ratios.

The protocol was immunoSEQ multiplex PCR, while the TCRdb copy is restricted to in-frame clones and leaves out a portion. In the table there are about 96,000 clones, 92% of which are singletons. Regarding this clone: Antigen unknown.

Unmatched junction bases numbered 13, after V lost 3 bases and J lost 4 bases. The CDR3 runs 18 residues. Germline values: CDR1 SGHRS, CDR2 YFSETQ. The TCR was taken from a human donor who received an intestinal transplant. The V call is TRBV5-1, the J call TRBJ2-4; TRBD2 matches 10 bases. The sequenced sample was unstimulated CD4+ T cells sorted from spleen or lymph node cells, obtained before intestinal transplant. Here the CDR3 DNA reads TGCGCCAGCAGCTGGGGGGGAATCGGGACTAGCGAAAAAAACATTCAGTACTTC. The encoded protein is CASSWGGIGTSEKNIQYF.